A selection of T cell receptor beta chains follows, all from one sample in a study of T cell repertoires in cytomegalovirus infection. No cognate antigen is known for these TCRs. TCRdb reanalysed the reads using MiXCR and keeps one entry per CDR3 protein. This sample has about 770,000 distinct CDR3 sequences, with 25% to 30% found just once. The specimen was cultured CD8+ T cells from PBMCs, collected from culture after CMV antigen stimulation. Every receptor here comes from a human donor in good health (CMV status not recorded). Some clones in this sample may be carry-over from other donors' samples. CDR3s include the opening cysteine and the closing phenylalanine or tryptophan. The order of the fields is J gene, V gene, CDR3 protein.

j_gene: TRBJ1-1
v_gene: TRBV4-1
CDR3aa: CASSPDRMDGNTEAFF

j_gene: TRBJ1-1
v_gene: TRBV6-1
CDR3aa: CASSSWDTTNTEAFF

j_gene: TRBJ1-1
v_gene: TRBV7-8
CDR3aa: CASSLRVYGGNLMNTEAFF

j_gene: TRBJ2-2
v_gene: TRBV11-3
CDR3aa: CASSYSGELFF

j_gene: TRBJ1-5
v_gene: TRBV19
CDR3aa: CASSPGQGHGNQPQHF

j_gene: TRBJ1-5
v_gene: TRBV6-2/TRBV6-3
CDR3aa: CASSYSRRGRNNQPQHF

j_gene: TRBJ2-5
v_gene: TRBV7-9
CDR3aa: CASSSIIQGQETQYF

j_gene: TRBJ1-2
v_gene: TRBV7-9
CDR3aa: CASSVQPRTAYGYTF

j_gene: TRBJ1-1
v_gene: TRBV27
CDR3aa: CASSLYPDTNTEAFF

j_gene: TRBJ1-2
v_gene: TRBV7-9
CDR3aa: CASSLGLGQGAYGYTF

j_gene: TRBJ2-3
v_gene: TRBV27
CDR3aa: CASSLTGAMDTQYF

j_gene: TRBJ2-7
v_gene: TRBV18
CDR3aa: CASSPLDRGPRNEQYF

j_gene: TRBJ2-7
v_gene: TRBV2
CDR3aa: CASSEGTGVAYEQYF

j_gene: TRBJ1-1
v_gene: TRBV19
CDR3aa: CASSMRWTFF

j_gene: TRBJ1-2
v_gene: TRBV12-3/TRBV12-4
CDR3aa: CASSPGSRNDYTF

j_gene: TRBJ1-1
v_gene: TRBV2
CDR3aa: CASSAQLTGNTEAFF

j_gene: TRBJ1-1
v_gene: TRBV5-5
CDR3aa: CASSLAAEKGTEAFF

j_gene: TRBJ2-6
v_gene: TRBV12-3/TRBV12-4
CDR3aa: CASSLGSGANVLTF

j_gene: TRBJ2-1
v_gene: TRBV7-9
CDR3aa: CASSSGTGGSYNEQFF

j_gene: TRBJ2-3
v_gene: TRBV7-6
CDR3aa: CASSLVAGESTDTQYF

j_gene: TRBJ1-6
v_gene: TRBV20-1
CDR3aa: CSAATGERNSPLHF

j_gene: TRBJ1-2
v_gene: TRBV5-1
CDR3aa: CASSLAGGLAYGYTF

j_gene: TRBJ1-2
v_gene: TRBV20-1
CDR3aa: CSARERGANYGYTF

j_gene: TRBJ2-2
v_gene: TRBV10-3
CDR3aa: CAISESRGQVANTGELFF

j_gene: TRBJ2-1
v_gene: TRBV25-1
CDR3aa: CASSWQDYNEQFF

j_gene: TRBJ2-1
v_gene: TRBV2
CDR3aa: CASDGTSGGYEQFF

j_gene: TRBJ1-4
v_gene: TRBV6-1
CDR3aa: CASSRTTNEKLFF

j_gene: TRBJ1-6
v_gene: TRBV7-8
CDR3aa: CASSLAATGVSYNSPLHF

j_gene: TRBJ1-1
v_gene: TRBV6-5
CDR3aa: CASSYSTGGRPEAFF

j_gene: TRBJ1-1
v_gene: TRBV5-1
CDR3aa: CASSWGQGSTKAFF

j_gene: TRBJ1-6
v_gene: TRBV27
CDR3aa: CASSLVMGGNSPLHF

j_gene: TRBJ2-3
v_gene: TRBV7-2
CDR3aa: CASSPLGPSTDTQYF

j_gene: TRBJ2-6
v_gene: TRBV5-1
CDR3aa: CASSFGHPLSGANVLTF

j_gene: TRBJ1-3
v_gene: TRBV4-3
CDR3aa: CASSQDSGPGNTIYF

j_gene: TRBJ2-1
v_gene: TRBV12-3/TRBV12-4
CDR3aa: CASSPVSGGAAAYNEQFF

j_gene: TRBJ2-7
v_gene: TRBV7-4
CDR3aa: CASSGGLAGGYEQYF

j_gene: TRBJ2-2
v_gene: TRBV12-3/TRBV12-4
CDR3aa: CATTQGREGGLGGELFF

j_gene: TRBJ2-1
v_gene: TRBV6-2/TRBV6-3
CDR3aa: CASSYRIYNEQFF

j_gene: TRBJ1-4
v_gene: TRBV7-8
CDR3aa: CASSLRHREKLFF

j_gene: TRBJ2-7
v_gene: TRBV29-1
CDR3aa: CSAVGGGYEQYF

j_gene: TRBJ1-1
v_gene: TRBV7-6
CDR3aa: CASSLRQGDSTEAFF

j_gene: TRBJ2-5
v_gene: TRBV7-2
CDR3aa: CASSYTRLAEETQYF

j_gene: TRBJ1-2
v_gene: TRBV7-9
CDR3aa: CASSLRDTEGIFYGYTF

j_gene: TRBJ1-1
v_gene: TRBV6-2/TRBV6-3
CDR3aa: CASSSWDRGYPNTEAFF

j_gene: TRBJ1-1
v_gene: TRBV7-3
CDR3aa: CASSLIRGQDTEAFF

j_gene: TRBJ1-5
v_gene: TRBV27
CDR3aa: CASSSGWGNQPQHF

j_gene: TRBJ1-1
v_gene: TRBV7-8
CDR3aa: CASSPNSAGRIKTSDTEAFF

j_gene: TRBJ2-7
v_gene: TRBV7-9
CDR3aa: CASSFYAYEQYF

j_gene: TRBJ2-1
v_gene: TRBV14
CDR3aa: CASSQDSVNRGLNNEQFF

j_gene: TRBJ1-2
v_gene: TRBV14
CDR3aa: CASSPRHRGYNYGYTF

j_gene: TRBJ1-1
v_gene: TRBV12-3/TRBV12-4
CDR3aa: CASSPQGNAEAFF

j_gene: TRBJ2-3
v_gene: TRBV7-2
CDR3aa: CASSLGFRGTDTQYF

j_gene: TRBJ2-2
v_gene: TRBV4-1
CDR3aa: CASSQGLLQGTGELFF